This T cell receptor (beta chain) comes out of a study of control samples from healthy donors and cancer patients. Profiling relied on immunoSEQ multiplex PCR, and the TCRdb table lists in-frame clones only, not all of them. The table has 65,000 to 100,000 clones, roughly 91% seen once. There are 13 residues in the CDR3. Germline V lookup: CDR1 SNHLY, CDR2 FYNNEI. Trimming took 1 base from V and 6 from J, leaving 9 bases between them. The receptor was isolated from a man aged 45-65 years in good health. The rearrangement joins TRBV2 to TRBJ1-1; D is perhaps TRBD1 (5 bases). The source material was blood. CDR3 residues: CASSEGWTSEAFF. For the CDR3, the DNA is TGTGCCAGCAGTGAAGGTTGGACATCTGAAGCTTTCTTT. Combining the CDR3 with reference TRBV2 and TRBJ1-1 gives the whole variable domain EPEVTQTPSHQVTQMGQEVILRCVPISNHLYFYWYRQILGQKVEFLVSFYNNEISEKSEIFDDQFSVERPDGSNFTLKIRSTKLEDSAMYFCASSEGWTSEAFFGQGTRLTVV.